Below are 27 T cell receptor beta chains sequenced from a single sample in a study of T-cell reconstitution after alpha-beta-depleted transplantation in children. During its preparation, the TCRbeta library received unique molecular identifiers. Using its own MiXCR run on the PCR reads, TCRdb lists one record per CDR3 protein. This sample yields some 600,000 distinct CDR3 sequences, of which 15% to 20% are seen a single time; about 1.1% belongs to the top ten. The sample consisted of PBMCs from the stem cell graft donor, taken from the stem cell graft. Receptors were obtained from a human donor who donated a stem cell graft to a child with acute myeloid leukemia.

This clonotype was counted between two and nine times. V gene TRBV20-1 combines with J gene TRBJ2-3; TRBD1 or TRBD2 may be the D gene (7 bases each). V gave up 5 bases and J gave up 2 bases, with 23 bases separating them. Germline-derived CDR1 and CDR2 are DFQATT and SNEGSKA (reference sequence). This CDR3 is built from 17 residues. In DNA form, the CDR3 reads TGCAGTGCTCTAGGGGCCGTCAGGGGGGGCGACACAGATACGCAGTATTTT. Its translation is CSALGAVRGGDTDTQYF.

Only a few counts were recorded for this clonotype. This chain uses TRBV5-1 with TRBJ2-3; possible D gene TRBD1, 6 bases. V was clipped by 2 bases and J by 2 bases, with 21 bases between them. The germline V gene has CDR1 SGHRS and CDR2 YFSETQ. CDR3 length equals 18 residues. CDR3 residues: CASSFPSSDRPNTDTQYF. The CDR3 DNA is TGCGCCAGCAGCTTCCCTTCCTCAGACAGGCCTAACACAGATACGCAGTATTTT.

V gene TRBV24-1 combines with J gene TRBJ2-1, with no clear D. The ends were cut back, 3 bases at V and 7 bases at J, with 12 bases in the middle. CDR1 is KGHDR and CDR2 is SFDVKD in the germline V gene. CDR3 length: 14 residues. CDR3 nucleotide sequence: TGTGCCACCAGTGATAATCTCGTAGGGAATGAGCAGTTCTTC. This encodes CATSDNLVGNEQFF.

With regard to this clonotype: This clone may be a read error of a much larger clone one base away. Because the CDR3 is missing its conserved closing phenylalanine or tryptophan, this is likely a read error. The chain couples TRBV29-1 to TRBJ2-5, with 11 bases lining up with TRBD1. Per germline, CDR1 SQVTM and CDR2 ANQGSEA. CDR3 length: 13 residues. The junction had 5 bases not matched to a gene; V was cut back by 7 bases and J by 4 bases. CDR3 bases: TGCAGCGGCGGACAGGGGGCGGGAGAGACCCAGTACCTC. It specifies CSGGQGAGETQYL.

This clonotype was seen ten or more times. This chain uses TRBV4-3 with TRBJ2-1; 8 nucleotides match TRBD2. The length of the CDR3 is 14 residues. Germline V lookup: CDR1 LGHNA, CDR2 YSLEER. The junction had 6 bases not matched to a gene; V was cut back by 5 bases and J by 6 bases. The CDR3: CASSTGGGGNEQFF. CDR3 nucleotide sequence: TGCGCCAGCAGCACGGGAGGGGGGGGCAATGAGCAGTTCTTC.

This clonotype was counted ten times or more. The chain links TRBV29-1 to TRBJ2-4, with a weak D call TRBD2 (5 bases). With 7 bases removed from V and 7 bases from J, the gap between germline ends came to 11 bases. The CDR3 is 11 residues long. CDR1 and CDR2 (germline): SQVTM, ANQGSEA. Here the CDR3 DNA reads TGCAGCGCTCGGACTGGGAACATTCAGTACTTC. Encoded protein: CSARTGNIQYF.

This clonotype has more than one count but fewer than ten. The chain employs TRBV3-1 and TRBJ1-1; D remains unclear. The CDR3 runs to 15 residues. Per the germline V gene, CDR1 is LGHDT and CDR2 is YNNKEL (reference sequence). Trimming left V 1 base short and J 4 bases short, with 13 bases between. CDR3 coding DNA: TGTGCCAGCAGCCAAGTAATTGGGAGTGGCACTGAAGCTTTCTTT. The encoded protein is CASSQVIGSGTEAFF.

This clonotype appeared many times. The chain has TRBV20-1 and TRBJ2-3; 7 bases agree with TRBD1. Germline V CDR1 and CDR2: DFQATT, SNEGSKA (reference sequence). With V trimmed by 5 bases and J by 1 base, 6 bases remained unmatched. The CDR3 covers 14 residues. CDR3 in DNA: TGCAGTGCTTCCGAGACAGGGCGCACAGATACGCAGTATTTT. Translating gives CSASETGRTDTQYF.

There are many counts of this clonotype. The CDR3 DNA reads TGCAGCGTTTCCGGGCCCCCGAACACTGAAGCTTTCTTT. It codes for CSVSGPPNTEAFF. This chain uses TRBV29-1 with TRBJ1-1; unclear D gene. This CDR3 contains 13 residues. The germline CDR1 and CDR2 sequences are SQVTM and ANQGSEA. Trimming removed 5 bases from V and 1 base from J, with 11 bases in between.

This chain uses TRBV28 with TRBJ2-2, with 8 bases that match TRBD1. Germline-derived CDR1 and CDR2 are MDHEN and SYDVKM. J was trimmed by 7 bases and V by 1 base; bases with no gene match: 8. The CDR3 is 16 residues long. The CDR3 nucleotides are TGTGCCAGCAGTTTATCAGTGTCAGGGGGCAGCGGGGAGCTGTTTTTT. It specifies CASSLSVSGGSGELFF. Together with reference TRBV28 and TRBJ2-2, the CDR3 gives the full variable domain: DVKVTQSSRYLVKRTGEKVFLECVQDMDHENMFWYRQDPGLGLRLIYFSYDVKMKEKGDIPEGYSVSREKKERFSLILESASTNQTSMYLCASSLSVSGGSGELFFGEGSRLTVL.

The chain links TRBV7-9 to TRBJ1-1, with D perhaps matching TRBD1 (6 bases). The CDR3 is 14 amino acids. The V gene's germline CDR1 is SEHNR and CDR2 FQNEAQ (reference sequence). With 5 bases removed from V and 7 bases from J, the gap between germline ends came to 17 bases. CDR3 coding DNA: TGTGCCAGCAGCATAACACAGGGACACGGTGAAGCTTTCTTT. Amino acids: CASSITQGHGEAFF.

This clonotype has ten or more counts. In DNA, the CDR3 is TGTGCCAGCAGCTTTGGGACCGCAGATCAGCCCCAGCATTTT. This sequence encodes CASSFGTADQPQHF. This chain joins TRBV7-2 and TRBJ1-5, with a weak D call TRBD1 (5 bases). This CDR3 has 14 residues. Trimming took 3 bases from V and 5 from J, leaving 11 bases between them. Germline V gene lookup returns CDR1 SGHTA and CDR2 FQGNSA.

The V gene is TRBV20-1, the J gene TRBJ2-7; 9 bases line up with TRBD1. Germline V CDR1 and CDR2: DFQATT, SNEGSKA (reference sequence). The CDR3 runs to 15 residues. J lost 5 bases, V lost 1 base, and 9 bases had no gene match. The DNA for the CDR3 is TGCAGTGCTAGAGTAGCGACAGGGGGTATCGACGAGCAGTACTTC. Amino acid sequence: CSARVATGGIDEQYF.

This clonotype was found many times. This chain links TRBV20-1 with TRBJ2-1, with a weak D call TRBD2 (6 bases). The germline V gene encodes CDR1 DFQATT and CDR2 SNEGSKA (reference sequence). V lost 5 bases to trimming and J lost 3 bases, with 11 bases between them. The CDR3 has 13 amino acids. CDR3 sequence: CSASGDFYNEQFF. The CDR3 DNA reads TGCAGTGCTTCGGGGGATTTCTACAATGAGCAGTTCTTC.

There are many counts of this clonotype. The rearrangement joins TRBV20-1 to TRBJ2-1; possibly TRBD1 for D (6 bases). Trimming took off 5 bases at V and 7 bases at J, with 21 bases between the two ends. There are 15 residues in the CDR3. CDR1 and CDR2 from the germline V gene are DFQATT and SNEGSKA (reference sequence). DNA for the CDR3: TGCAGTGCTCGGAATCGGACAGCCCTCACGAATGAGCAGTTCTTC. Translating gives CSARNRTALTNEQFF.

This clonotype has just one count. Since a much larger clone is just one base distant, this may be a read error. The chain links TRBV20-1 to TRBJ1-5, with D tentatively TRBD1 (6 bases). The CDR3 consists of 14 residues. Germline CDR1 is DFQATT and CDR2 is SNEGSKA (reference sequence). The V end lost 5 bases, the J end lost 7 bases, and 18 bases lay between the germline ends. The CDR3 bases are TGCAGTGCTGAACCCAGGGGCGAGGGGCAGCCCCAGCATTTT. Protein: CSAEPRGEGQPQHF.

This clonotype occurred a few times. The V gene is TRBV10-3, the J gene TRBJ1-5; D unclear. The germline gives CDR1 ENHRY, CDR2 SYGVKD. Trimming cost V 5 bases and J 2 bases, with 7 bases left between them. This CDR3 region has 13 residues. The CDR3 reads CAISNRGNQPQHF. Here the CDR3 DNA reads TGTGCCATCAGTAATCGCGGCAATCAGCCCCAGCATTTT.

This clonotype was seen a few times. Here the CDR3 reads CASSFGEGAFF. CDR3 bases: TGTGCCAGCAGTTTCGGAGAGGGAGCTTTCTTT. The V and J genes are TRBV3-1 and TRBJ1-1; D is ambiguous. The CDR3 sequence is 11 residues long. Germline-derived CDR1 and CDR2 are LGHDT and YNNKEL (reference sequence). The ends were cut back, 6 bases at V and 10 bases at J, with 12 bases in the middle.

This clonotype was observed a few times. The CDR3 loop is CASSLRPASGQPQHF. In DNA, the CDR3 is TGTGCCAGCAGCTTAAGACCGGCGTCGGGTCAGCCCCAGCATTTT. The chain uses TRBV7-2 and TRBJ1-5, with no clear D. The CDR3 is 15 amino acids. The germline V and J ends were trimmed by 2 bases and 6 bases, with 14 bases remaining between them. Per germline, CDR1 SGHTA and CDR2 FQGNSA. The variable domain in full, completed from reference TRBV7-2 and TRBJ1-5, reads GAGVSQSPSNKVTEKGKDVELRCDPISGHTALYWYRQSLGQGLEFLIYFQGNSAPDKSGLPSDRFSAERTGGSVSTLTIQRTQQEDSAVYLCASSLRPASGQPQHFGDGTRLSIL.

This clonotype has a count of ten or more. The rearrangement links TRBV12-3 or TRBV12-4 to TRBJ2-1; tentatively, D is TRBD1 or TRBD2 (6 bases each). This CDR3 is built from 16 residues. With 3 bases removed from V and 4 bases from J, the gap between germline ends came to 16 bases. CDR3 sequence: CASSLGLGGRYNEQFF. CDR3 nucleotide sequence: TGTGCCAGCAGTTTGGGTCTTGGGGGGCGATACAATGAGCAGTTCTTC.

In this sample, this clonotype turned up many times. The chain couples TRBV6-4 to TRBJ2-3; 7 bases fit TRBD2. This CDR3 region has 17 residues. The germline V gene has CDR1 MRHNA and CDR2 SNTAGT. J lost 2 bases, V lost 3 bases, and 11 bases had no gene match. CDR3 loop: CASSESAGGGVTDTQYF. CDR3 nucleotides: TGTGCCAGCAGTGAGTCCGCTGGCGGGGGTGTCACAGATACGCAGTATTTT.

This clonotype showed up just a few times. This chain uses TRBV12-3 or TRBV12-4 with TRBJ1-5, with 7 bases that match TRBD1. The CDR3 is 14 residues long. J lost 3 bases, V lost 5 bases, and 4 bases had no gene match. The CDR3 nucleotides read TGTGCCAGCAGTGTCGACAGGGACAATCAGCCCCAGCATTTT. Protein product: CASSVDRDNQPQHF.

This clonotype was observed a handful of times. The rearrangement uses TRBV12-3 or TRBV12-4 and TRBJ2-7; possible D gene TRBD2, 7 bases. Trimming left V 5 bases short and J 2 bases short, with 16 bases between. This CDR3 is built from 15 residues. Here the CDR3 reads CASSEAGASPYEQYF. The CDR3 bases are TGTGCCAGCAGTGAGGCGGGGGCCTCCCCCTACGAGCAGTACTTC.

The genes are TRBV4-3 and TRBJ2-1; TRBD2 agrees at 7 bases. Germline V lookup: CDR1 LGHNA, CDR2 YSLEER. This CDR3 has 17 amino acids. The V and J ends lost 0 bases and 12 bases, in that order; junction bases with no gene match: 17. DNA for the CDR3: TGCGCCAGCAGCCAAGATCGAAGCCGCGGGAGCCCGGGAGTGCAGTTCTTC. It translates to CASSQDRSRGSPGVQFF.

V and J are TRBV7-2 and TRBJ2-1; TRBD2 matches at 10 bases. The CDR3 contains 16 residues. V lost 2 bases, J lost 6 bases, and 7 bases stayed unmatched. Germline V gene lookup returns CDR1 SGHTA and CDR2 FQGNSA. The CDR3 DNA reads TGTGCCAGCAGCTTACGACTAGCGGGTATAGGCAATGAGCAGTTCTTC. Translating gives CASSLRLAGIGNEQFF.

This clonotype has just a few counts. The V gene is TRBV7-9, the J gene TRBJ1-1; D not certain. In germline, CDR1 is SEHNR, CDR2 FQNEAQ (reference sequence). V lost 5 bases, J lost 0 bases, and 19 bases lay in between. CDR3 length equals 17 residues. The CDR3 here is CASSASSLSFMNTEAFF. CDR3 sequence (DNA): TGTGCCAGCAGCGCTTCCAGTCTGAGCTTCATGAACACTGAAGCTTTCTTT. Full variable domain (outside the CDR3, taken from reference TRBV7-9 and TRBJ1-1): DTGVSQNPRHKITKRGQNVTFRCDPISEHNRLYWYRQTLGQGPEFLTYFQNEAQLEKSRLLSDRFSAERPKGSFSTLEIQRTEQGDSAMYLCASSASSLSFMNTEAFFGQGTRLTVV.

Ten or more counts support this clonotype. CDR3 sequence reads: CSARGQSQETQYF. The CDR3 bases are TGCAGTGCTAGAGGACAGTCTCAAGAGACCCAGTACTTC. This rearrangement joins TRBV20-1 to TRBJ2-5; the D gene is possibly TRBD1 (5 bases). V lost 1 base and J 2 bases, leaving 8 bases between the germline ends. Germline V gene sequence: CDR1 DFQATT, CDR2 SNEGSKA (reference sequence). There are 13 residues in the CDR3.